Below are 3 T cell receptor beta chains sequenced from a single sample in a study of technical replicates of blood from a few donors. Profiling relied on immunoSEQ multiplex PCR, and the TCRdb table lists in-frame clones only, not all of them. The sample gives 75,000 to 90,000 clones, 93% of which show up once; about 0.26% is in the top ten. The sequencing sample was made of T cells isolated from PBMCs. These receptors were obtained from a human donor in good health.

The chain carries TRBV11-3 and TRBJ2-7; tentative D call: TRBD1 (5 bases). V lost 4 bases to trimming and J lost 3 bases, with 19 bases between them. CDR3 size: 16 residues. Germline V gene sequence: CDR1 SGHNT, CDR2 YENEEA. The CDR3 nucleotides are TGTGCCAGCAGCTCAAGTTACAGGTACCTAGACTACGAGCAGTACTTC. Its protein is CASSSSYRYLDYEQYF.

The chain recombines TRBV5-4 with TRBJ1-1; weak D call: TRBD1 (5 bases). V was pared by 1 base and J by 1 base, with 17 bases between. Germline CDR1 reads SGHNT; CDR2 reads YYREEE (reference sequence). This CDR3 region has 17 residues. CDR3 sequence: CASSLWRGAGTNTEAFF. For the CDR3, the DNA is TGTGCCAGCAGCTTGTGGAGGGGTGCGGGGACGAACACTGAAGCTTTCTTT.

V gene TRBV6-5 combines with J gene TRBJ1-1; the D gene is possibly TRBD1 (5 bases). CDR3 length: 15 amino acids. With 2 bases removed from V and 5 bases from J, the gap between germline ends came to 15 bases. Germline assignment: CDR1 MNHEY and CDR2 SVGAGI. CDR3 loop: CASSYAGQGGTEAFF. DNA of the CDR3: TGTGCCAGCAGTTACGCAGGGCAGGGAGGGACTGAAGCTTTCTTT.